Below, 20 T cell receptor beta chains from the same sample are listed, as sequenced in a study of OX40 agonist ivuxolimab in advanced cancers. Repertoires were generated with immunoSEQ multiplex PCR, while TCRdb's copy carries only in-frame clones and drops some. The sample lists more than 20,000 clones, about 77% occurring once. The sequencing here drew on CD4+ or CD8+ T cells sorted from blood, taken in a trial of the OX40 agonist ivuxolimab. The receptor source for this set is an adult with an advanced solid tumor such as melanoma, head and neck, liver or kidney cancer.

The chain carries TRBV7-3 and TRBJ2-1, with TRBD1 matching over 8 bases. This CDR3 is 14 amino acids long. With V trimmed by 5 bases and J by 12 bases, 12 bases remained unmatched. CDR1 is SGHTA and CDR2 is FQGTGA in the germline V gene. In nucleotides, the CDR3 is TGTGCCAGCAGCCCAGTCCAGGGGGCGCATCGGCAGTTCTTC. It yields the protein CASSPVQGAHRQFF.

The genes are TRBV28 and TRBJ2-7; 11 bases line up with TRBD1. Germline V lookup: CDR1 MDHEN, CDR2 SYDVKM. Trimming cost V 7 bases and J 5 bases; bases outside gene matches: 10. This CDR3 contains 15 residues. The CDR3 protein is CASTLTPGQGDEQYF. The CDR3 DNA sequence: TGTGCCAGCACCCTTACCCCGGGACAGGGGGACGAGCAGTACTTC.

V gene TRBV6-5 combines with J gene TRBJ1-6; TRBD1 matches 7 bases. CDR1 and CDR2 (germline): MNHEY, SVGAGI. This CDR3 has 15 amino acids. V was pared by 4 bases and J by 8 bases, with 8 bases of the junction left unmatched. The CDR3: CASSLTGTADSPLHF. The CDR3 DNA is TGTGCCAGCAGTTTAACCGGGACAGCCGATTCACCCCTCCACTTT.

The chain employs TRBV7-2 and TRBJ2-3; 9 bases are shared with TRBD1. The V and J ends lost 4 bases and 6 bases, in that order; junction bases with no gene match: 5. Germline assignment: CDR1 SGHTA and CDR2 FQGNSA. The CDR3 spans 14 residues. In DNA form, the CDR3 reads TGTGCCAGCAGCTCCTACAGGGGGCGGGATACGCAGTATTTT. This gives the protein CASSSYRGRDTQYF.

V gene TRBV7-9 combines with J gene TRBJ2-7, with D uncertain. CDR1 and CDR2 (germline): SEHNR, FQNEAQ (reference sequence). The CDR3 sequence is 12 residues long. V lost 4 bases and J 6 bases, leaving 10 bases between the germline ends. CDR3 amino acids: CASSSSRAEQYF. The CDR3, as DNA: TGTGCCAGCAGCTCGAGCCGGGCCGAGCAGTACTTC.

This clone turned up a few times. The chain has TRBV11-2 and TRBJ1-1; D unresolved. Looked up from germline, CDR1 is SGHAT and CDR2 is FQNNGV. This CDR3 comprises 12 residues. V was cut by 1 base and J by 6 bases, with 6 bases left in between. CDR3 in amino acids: CASSLGRSEAFF. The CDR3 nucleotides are TGTGCCAGCAGCTTAGGGCGGTCTGAAGCTTTCTTT.

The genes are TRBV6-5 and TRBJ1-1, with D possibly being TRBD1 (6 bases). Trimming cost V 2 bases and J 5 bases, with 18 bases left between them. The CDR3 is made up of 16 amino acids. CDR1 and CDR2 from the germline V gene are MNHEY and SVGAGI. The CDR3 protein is CASSYPGREGGTEAFF. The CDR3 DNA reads TGTGCCAGCAGTTACCCAGGGAGGGAGGGGGGGACTGAAGCTTTCTTT.

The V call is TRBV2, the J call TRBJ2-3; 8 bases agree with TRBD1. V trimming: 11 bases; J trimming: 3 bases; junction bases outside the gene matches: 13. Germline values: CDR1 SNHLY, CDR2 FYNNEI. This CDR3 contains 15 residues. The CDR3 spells CASGRQGRRTDTQYF. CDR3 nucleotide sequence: TGTGCCTCCGGACGACAGGGGCGTCGTACAGATACGCAGTATTTT.

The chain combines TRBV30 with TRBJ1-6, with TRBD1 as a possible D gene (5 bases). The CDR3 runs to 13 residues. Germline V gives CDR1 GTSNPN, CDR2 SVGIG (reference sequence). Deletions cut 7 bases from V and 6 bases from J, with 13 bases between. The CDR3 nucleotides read TGTGCCTCCTTAAGGGGTTTTAATTCACCCCTCCACTTT. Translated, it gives CASLRGFNSPLHF.

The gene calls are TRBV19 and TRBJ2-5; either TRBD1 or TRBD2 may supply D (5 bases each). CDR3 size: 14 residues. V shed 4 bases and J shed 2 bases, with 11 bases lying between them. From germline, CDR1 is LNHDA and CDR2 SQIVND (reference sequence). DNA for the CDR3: TGTGCCAGTAGTACCGGGACGGGGCAAGAGACCCAGTACTTC. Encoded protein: CASSTGTGQETQYF. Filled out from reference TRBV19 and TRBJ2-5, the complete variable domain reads DGGITQSPKYLFRKEGQNVTLSCEQNLNHDAMYWYRQDPGQGLRLIYYSQIVNDFQKGDIAEGYSVSREKKESFPLTVTSAQKNPTAFYLCASSTGTGQETQYFGPGTRLLVL.

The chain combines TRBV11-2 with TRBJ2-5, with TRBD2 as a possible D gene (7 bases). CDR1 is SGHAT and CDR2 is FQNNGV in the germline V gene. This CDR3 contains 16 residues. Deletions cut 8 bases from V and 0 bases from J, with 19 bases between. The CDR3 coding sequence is TGTGCCAGCCTGGAGGGGGGGGCCGGAAACCAAGAGACCCAGTACTTC. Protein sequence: CASLEGGAGNQETQYF.

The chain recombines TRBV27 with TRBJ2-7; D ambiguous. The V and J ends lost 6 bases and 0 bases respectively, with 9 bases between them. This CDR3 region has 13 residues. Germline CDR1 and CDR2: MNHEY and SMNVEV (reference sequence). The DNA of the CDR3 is TGTGCCAGCAGCGGGTATAGCTCCTACGAGCAGTACTTC. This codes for CASSGYSSYEQYF.

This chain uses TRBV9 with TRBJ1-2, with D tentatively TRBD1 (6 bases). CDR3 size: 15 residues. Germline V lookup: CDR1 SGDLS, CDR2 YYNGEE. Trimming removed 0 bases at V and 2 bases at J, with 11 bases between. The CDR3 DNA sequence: TGTGCCAGCAGCGTAGAGGCCAGGGGAAACTATGGCTACACCTTC. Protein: CASSVEARGNYGYTF.

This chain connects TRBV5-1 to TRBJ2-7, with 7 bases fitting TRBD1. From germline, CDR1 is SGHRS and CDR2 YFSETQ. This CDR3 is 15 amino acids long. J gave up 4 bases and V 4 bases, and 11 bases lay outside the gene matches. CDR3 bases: TGCGCCAGCAGCCAGACGGGGACAGTGGCTTACGAGCAGTACTTC. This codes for CASSQTGTVAYEQYF.

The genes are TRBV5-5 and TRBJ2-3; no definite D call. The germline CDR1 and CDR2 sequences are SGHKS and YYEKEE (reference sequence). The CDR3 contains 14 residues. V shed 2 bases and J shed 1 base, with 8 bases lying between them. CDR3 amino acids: CASSLESRTDTQYF. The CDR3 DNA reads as TGTGCCAGCAGCTTAGAGAGTCGCACAGATACGCAGTATTTT.

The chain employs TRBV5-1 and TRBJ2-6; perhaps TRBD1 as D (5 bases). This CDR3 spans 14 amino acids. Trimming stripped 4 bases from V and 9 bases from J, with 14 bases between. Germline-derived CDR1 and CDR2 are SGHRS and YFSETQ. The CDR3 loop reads CASSRDRKDNVLTF. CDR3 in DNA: TGCGCCAGCAGCCGAGACAGAAAGGACAACGTCCTGACTTTC.

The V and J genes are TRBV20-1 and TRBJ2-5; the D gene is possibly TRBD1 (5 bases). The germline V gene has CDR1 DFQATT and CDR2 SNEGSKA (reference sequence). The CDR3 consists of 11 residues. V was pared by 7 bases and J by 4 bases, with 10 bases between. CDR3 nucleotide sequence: TGCAGTGTAGCCAGGGCAGAGACCCAGTACTTC. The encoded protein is CSVARAETQYF.

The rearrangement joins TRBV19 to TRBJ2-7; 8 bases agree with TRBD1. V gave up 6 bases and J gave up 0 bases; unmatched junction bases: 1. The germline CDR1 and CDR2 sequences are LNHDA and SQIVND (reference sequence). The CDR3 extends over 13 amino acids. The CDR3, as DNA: TGTGCCAGTAGGGACAGGGCCTCCTACGAGCAGTACTTC. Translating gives CASRDRASYEQYF.

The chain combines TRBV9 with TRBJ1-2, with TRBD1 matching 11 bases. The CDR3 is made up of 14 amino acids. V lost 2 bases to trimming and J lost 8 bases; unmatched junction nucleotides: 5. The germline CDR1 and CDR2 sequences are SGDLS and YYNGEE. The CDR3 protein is CASSVGTGGRGYTF. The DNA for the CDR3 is TGTGCCAGCAGCGTCGGGACAGGGGGTCGGGGCTACACCTTC.

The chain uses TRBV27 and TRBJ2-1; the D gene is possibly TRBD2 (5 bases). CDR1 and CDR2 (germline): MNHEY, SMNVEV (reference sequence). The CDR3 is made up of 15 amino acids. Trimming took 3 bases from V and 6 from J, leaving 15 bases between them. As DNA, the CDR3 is TGTGCCAGCAGTTTGTTCGGGGATCGGCTCAATGAGCAGTTCTTC. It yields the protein CASSLFGDRLNEQFF.